The T cell receptor beta chain under discussion was sequenced for a study of HIV-infected children after antiretroviral therapy interruption. The CDR3 is made up of 15 amino acids. V was clipped by 5 bases and J by 8 bases; unmatched bases: 12. Germline CDR1 reads MNHEY; CDR2 reads SVGAGI. This clonotype came up many times. Treatment described: PENTA 11 planned treatment interruption arm or continuous ART arm. Participants had taken at least three-drug ART for at least 24 weeks. Unique molecular identifiers were included in an RNA-based 3' RACE TCR library. TCRdb used MiXCR to reprocess the 3' RACE reads, holding one entry per CDR3 protein. The table records 70,000 to 90,000 distinct CDR3 sequences, around 6.9% of them present only once.

This specimen consisted of CD45RA+ CD4+ T cells from PBMCs, pooled from several time points, obtained from a donor given antiretroviral therapy, either interrupted or continuous. Described subset: naive CD4+ CD45RA+ CD45RO- T cells. The rearrangement links TRBV6-5 to TRBJ2-1, with 7 nucleotides matching TRBD1. This TCR was recovered from a pool of human donors with HIV. The chain's CDR3 is CASSDPTGRSDEQFF. The CDR3 DNA follows: TGTGCCAGCAGTGACCCGACAGGGCGCAGCGATGAGCAGTTCTTC.